One and the same sample provided the 25 T cell receptor beta chains below, sequenced in a study of T cells in Graves' hyperthyroidism and ophthalmopathy (dated by TCRdb to the late 2010s). The library relied on multiplex PCR. Sequencing relied on an Illumina HiSeq 2000. Amplification of TCR beta CDR3 regions was carried out from RNA transcripts. For the first round of RT-PCR on the TCR CDR3, the HTBI primer set was used together with the Qiagen OneStep RT-PCR kit. TCRdb ran its own pipeline on the public reads, namely fastp trimming at Q25 and MiXCR clone calling, and kept in-frame beta chains. Rows with a matching CDR3 protein are joined into one entry that keeps the most common DNA and genes. The sample has approximately 480,000 distinct CDR3 sequences on record, roughly 20% of them singletons. The biggest ten clones account for 26% of the sample. The specimen sequenced was blood. These TCRs come from a man aged 18 to 29 with Graves' hyperthyroidism.

This clonotype was seen many times. The V call is TRBV13, the J call TRBJ2-7; D could derive from TRBD1 or TRBD2 (7 bases each). Germline V gene sequence: CDR1 PRHDT, CDR2 FYEKMQ (reference sequence). V lost 5 bases, J lost 7 bases, and 15 bases lay in between. The CDR3 is made up of 13 amino acids. For the CDR3, the DNA is TGTGCCAGCAGCCCAGGGGGGGCGCATGAGCAGTACTTC. It yields the protein CASSPGGAHEQYF. Full variable domain (rest looked up from reference TRBV13 and TRBJ2-7): AAGVIQSPRHLIKEKRETATLKCYPIPRHDTVYWYQQGPGQDPQFLISFYEKMQSDKGSIPDRFSAQQFSDYHSELNMSSLELGDSALYFCASSPGGAHEQYFGPGTRLTVT.

This clonotype came up many times. The V gene is TRBV12-3 or TRBV12-4, the J gene TRBJ1-2; 8 bases are shared with TRBD1. J lost 3 bases, V lost 6 bases, and 6 bases had no gene match. The CDR3 consists of 14 residues. The CDR3 nucleotides are TGTGCCAGCAGCCCGGACAGGGTATACTATGGCTACACCTTC. It encodes CASSPDRVYYGYTF.

The gene calls are TRBV30 and TRBJ1-2; unclear D gene. From germline, CDR1 is GTSNPN and CDR2 SVGIG (reference sequence). The germline V and J ends were trimmed by 0 bases and 3 bases, with 5 bases remaining between them. CDR3 size: 12 residues. The CDR3 loop reads CAWSVGDYGYTF. DNA for the CDR3: TGTGCCTGGAGTGTTGGGGACTATGGCTACACCTTC.

The chain recombines TRBV5-1 with TRBJ2-7, with D possibly being TRBD2 (6 bases). CDR1 and CDR2 (germline): SGHRS, YFSETQ. Trimming took 0 bases from V and 3 from J, leaving 10 bases between them. This CDR3 is 14 amino acids long. Here the CDR3 DNA reads TGCGCCAGCAGCTTGGGGGCGCGGGACTACGAGCAGTACTTC. It translates to CASSLGARDYEQYF.

This rearrangement joins TRBV6-1 to TRBJ1-2; D is ambiguous. The CDR3 is 11 amino acids. Germline V gene data show CDR1 as MNHNS and CDR2 as SASEGT. Between the trimmed V and J ends, which lost 6 bases and 5 bases, there was a span of 7 bases. CDR3 DNA: TGTGCCAGCAGGACCAGTTATGGCTACACCTTC. This encodes CASRTSYGYTF.

The rearrangement uses TRBV4-1 and TRBJ1-6; D gene uncertain. Trimming removed 2 bases at V and 9 bases at J, with 2 bases between. The germline V gene has CDR1 MGHRA and CDR2 YSYEKL. This CDR3 region has 11 residues. CDR3 coding DNA: TGCGCCAGCAGCCAAAGTTCACCCCTCCACTTT. This translates into CASSQSSPLHF.

This clonotype showed up many times. The V gene is TRBV7-8, the J gene TRBJ1-2, with TRBD1 matching over 10 bases. With 2 bases clipped from V and 8 bases from J, the junction kept 2 bases outside the gene matches. The germline gives CDR1 SGHVS, CDR2 FQNEAQ. The CDR3 length is 13 residues. The CDR3 nucleotides are TGTGCCAGCAGCTTAACGGACAGGGGGGGCTACACCTTC. Translating gives CASSLTDRGGYTF.

This clonotype was counted ten times or more. The chain couples TRBV28 to TRBJ2-3; D is undetermined. CDR1 and CDR2 (germline): MDHEN, SYDVKM. CDR3 length equals 13 residues. V lost 10 bases, J lost 0 bases, and 11 bases lay in between. DNA of the CDR3: TGTGCCACCCTTACCGGTAGCACAGATACGCAGTATTTT. Its protein product is CATLTGSTDTQYF.

This clonotype was counted at least ten times. The chain combines TRBV20-1 with TRBJ2-7; 9 bases match TRBD1. Per germline, CDR1 DFQATT and CDR2 SNEGSKA (reference sequence). CDR3 length: 14 residues. J was trimmed by 6 bases and V by 6 bases; bases with no gene match: 12. As DNA, the CDR3 is TGCAGTGCCCCTTACCCGGGACAGGGTCTCGAGCAGTACTTC. This sequence encodes CSAPYPGQGLEQYF.

This clonotype was observed at least ten times. The J gene is TRBJ1-1, the V gene TRBV12-3 or TRBV12-4; TRBD1 matches 7 bases. This CDR3 contains 15 residues. The V segment lost 7 bases and the J segment 1 base; nucleotides outside the gene matches: 9. The CDR3 DNA reads as TGTGCCAGCACCCTACGGGGACAGACGAACACTGAAGCTTTCTTT. Translating gives CASTLRGQTNTEAFF.

This clonotype was detected many times. The chain has TRBV12-3 or TRBV12-4 and TRBJ2-5; TRBD2 matches 7 bases. V dropped 8 bases and J dropped 3; count of bases not matched to a gene: 9. The CDR3 has 14 amino acids. CDR3 loop: CASGRGAVKETQYF. The CDR3 DNA is TGTGCCAGCGGGAGGGGAGCGGTAAAAGAGACCCAGTACTTC.

This clonotype has ten or more counts. The chain joins TRBV12-3 or TRBV12-4 to TRBJ1-1; D is uncertain. The CDR3 sequence is 11 residues long. The V end was cut by 3 bases, the J end by 5 bases, with 4 bases between. CDR3 loop: CASSFRTEAFF. DNA of the CDR3: TGTGCCAGCAGTTTCCGTACTGAAGCTTTCTTT.

There are many counts of this clonotype. This sequence joins TRBV20-1 and TRBJ2-5; 11 bases align to TRBD2. Germline CDR1 is DFQATT and CDR2 is SNEGSKA (reference sequence). The V and J ends lost 3 bases and 2 bases, in that order; junction bases with no gene match: 5. The CDR3 spans 15 residues. The CDR3 sequence: CSARKLAGAQETQYF. The DNA for the CDR3 is TGCAGTGCTAGGAAACTAGCGGGGGCACAAGAGACCCAGTACTTC.

This clonotype was picked up many times. The V and J genes are TRBV27 and TRBJ2-2; no clear D. Between the trimmed V and J ends, which lost 8 bases and 0 bases, there was a span of 7 bases. Germline loops: CDR1 MNHEY, CDR2 SMNVEV (reference sequence). The CDR3 has 13 residues. CDR3 in amino acids: CASEAANTGELFF. CDR3 nucleotide sequence: TGTGCCAGCGAGGCAGCGAACACCGGGGAGCTGTTTTTT.

V usage is TRBV6-1 and J usage is TRBJ1-5; tentative D call: TRBD1 (5 bases). Germline CDR1 MNHNS, CDR2 SASEGT. Trimming took 5 bases from V and 11 from J, leaving 16 bases between them. The CDR3 extends over 13 amino acids. The CDR3 DNA is TGTGCCAGCAGTATCAGGGTTAGGCAGTCCCAGCATTTT. Translated: CASSIRVRQSQHF.

This clonotype has ten or more counts. The chain is built from TRBV20-1 and TRBJ1-2; D is unclear. The CDR3 loop spans 12 amino acids. V lost 6 bases and J lost 9, with 17 bases in between. Germline loops: CDR1 DFQATT, CDR2 SNEGSKA (reference sequence). CDR3 nucleotide sequence: TGCAGTGCCAGTGAGGAGATGTTAAGCTACACCTTC. This encodes CSASEEMLSYTF.

This clonotype was observed at least ten times. The chain couples TRBV12-3 or TRBV12-4 to TRBJ1-1; the D gene is possibly TRBD1 (5 bases). The V gene lost 6 bases and the J gene lost 1 base, with 15 bases spanning the gap. The CDR3 is 15 residues long. The CDR3 is CASRVLGTGNTEAFF. The CDR3 bases are TGTGCCAGCAGGGTCCTCGGGACGGGGAACACTGAAGCTTTCTTT.

This sequence joins TRBV7-9 and TRBJ1-1; unclear D gene. Trimming removed 0 bases at V and 1 base at J, with 9 bases between. Germline V gives CDR1 SEHNR, CDR2 FQNEAQ (reference sequence). The CDR3 runs to 15 residues. The CDR3 nucleotides read TGTGCCAGCAGCTTAGCCGGACCACAGAACACTGAAGCTTTCTTT. This gives the protein CASSLAGPQNTEAFF.

This chain connects TRBV6-1 to TRBJ2-7, with 7 bases that match TRBD2. CDR1 is MNHNS, CDR2 SASEGT, per germline. V was pared by 4 bases and J by 3 bases, with 9 bases of the junction left unmatched. The CDR3 spans 15 residues. CDR3 region: CASSGQLAEYYEQYF. CDR3 in DNA: TGTGCCAGCAGTGGTCAGCTAGCGGAATACTACGAGCAGTACTTC.

Concerning this clonotype: At one of its ends the junction is not consistent with the germline gene, which may arise from a read error. This chain joins TRBV6-1 and TRBJ1-1, with D possibly matching TRBD1 (5 bases). Germline values: CDR1 MNHNS, CDR2 SASEGT. CDR3 size: 15 residues. The CDR3 DNA follows: TGTGCCAGCAGTCAAGCGTGGGACGGGAACACTGAAGCTTTCTTT. Translation gives CASSQAWDGNTEAFF.

Ten or more counts support this clonotype. The V gene is TRBV5-6, the J gene TRBJ1-1; no definite D call. The germline CDR1 and CDR2 sequences are SGHDT and YYEEEE. The CDR3 consists of 14 residues. V shed 5 bases and J shed 1 base, with 12 bases lying between them. The chain's CDR3 is CASSSDGSNTEAFF. The CDR3 bases are TGTGCCAGCAGTTCCGACGGATCGAACACTGAAGCTTTCTTT.

Only a few counts were recorded for this clonotype. The V call is TRBV24-1, the J call TRBJ2-2; 7 bases align to TRBD1. Germline values: CDR1 KGHDR, CDR2 SFDVKD. V shed 12 bases and J 0 bases; nucleotides not matched to a gene: 3. The CDR3 sequence is 13 residues long. CDR3 amino acids: CAVGTANTGELFF. CDR3 bases: TGTGCCGTCGGGACAGCGAACACCGGGGAGCTGTTTTTT.

On this clonotype: Possible read error: a much larger clone is one base away. The gene calls are TRBV7-9 and TRBJ2-7; D gene unclear. Germline CDR1 SEHNR, CDR2 FQNEAQ (reference sequence). Trimming took off 0 bases at V and 0 bases at J, with 6 bases between the two ends. The CDR3 has 14 residues. The DNA of the CDR3 is TGTGCCAGCAGCTTAGCGGCCCGCTCCTACGAGCAGTACTTC. It yields the protein CASSLAARSYEQYF.

This clonotype was observed at least ten times. The CDR3 sequence: CASSQRTGLNTEAFF. The CDR3 nucleotides read TGTGCCAGTAGTCAACGGACAGGACTGAACACTGAAGCTTTCTTT. The rearrangement uses TRBV19 and TRBJ1-1, with 7 positions matching TRBD1. Germline loops: CDR1 LNHDA, CDR2 SQIVND (reference sequence). The CDR3 has 15 residues. V shed 5 bases, J shed 0 bases, and the junction held 6 bases outside the gene matches. The whole variable domain, remainder taken from reference TRBV19 and TRBJ1-1, is DGGITQSPKYLFRKEGQNVTLSCEQNLNHDAMYWYRQDPGQGLRLIYYSQIVNDFQKGDIAEGYSVSREKKESFPLTVTSAQKNPTAFYLCASSQRTGLNTEAFFGQGTRLTVV.

The table lists this clonotype with a few counts. The chain is built from TRBV13 and TRBJ2-5, with D possibly being TRBD2 (6 bases). Germline CDR1 and CDR2: PRHDT and FYEKMQ (reference sequence). The CDR3 is 17 amino acids. V was shortened by 0 bases and J by 2 bases, with 16 bases between the two germline ends. In DNA form, the CDR3 reads TGTGCCAGCAGCTTAGGTTCGGAGGGCCGGAGGCAAGAGACCCAGTACTTC. Its translation: CASSLGSEGRRQETQYF.